These T cell receptor beta chains were read from a single sample in a study of cytomegalovirus exposure and HLA in healthy donors. Produced via immunoSEQ multiplex PCR; TCRdb's table is partial and in-frame only. Among approximately 150,000 clones listed, roughly 10% were seen once. The specimen was PBMCs. These receptors were obtained from a male donor in good health and CMV-seronegative. Each CDR3 is given with its conserved first and last residue. A D gene is named only where the DNA matches it firmly. Clone size is given for some rows only: seen once, a few or many times, or a class if the clone is expanded.

clone size | J gene | V gene | D gene | CDR3 DNA | CDR3 protein
few | TRBJ2-7 | TRBV5-1 | TRBD1 | TGCGCCAGCAGCTTGACAGGGGACGAGCAGTACTTC | CASSLTGDEQYF
few | TRBJ2-3 | TRBV5-1 | - | TGCGCCAGCAGCTCGCAGATATATACGCAGTATTTT | CASSSQIYTQYF
few | TRBJ2-7 | TRBV5-1 | - | TGCGCCAGCAGCTCGGACAAGTATCCCTACGAGCAGTACTTC | CASSSDKYPYEQYF
- | TRBJ1-1 | TRBV18 | - | TGTGCCAGCTCACCGACTATGGACAGTAGGGCTTTCTTT | CASSPTMDSRAFF
- | TRBJ2-7 | TRBV30 | - | TGTGCCTGGAGTCTCGGGGGACTCTACGAGCAGTACTTC | CAWSLGGLYEQYF
few | TRBJ2-5 | TRBV4-1 | - | TGCGCCAGCAGCCACCCTCTGGACAGTCAAGAGACCCAGTACTTC | CASSHPLDSQETQYF
few | TRBJ2-7 | TRBV20-1 | - | TGCAGTGCTATTCACAGGCACGAGCAGTACTTC | CSAIHRHEQYF
- | TRBJ2-7 | TRBV30 | TRBD2 | TGTGCCTGGTCGAGGGGCGGGAGTTGGTACGAGCAGTACTTC | CAWSRGGSWYEQYF
- | TRBJ1-2 | TRBV6-1 | - | TGTGCCAGCAGTGAAGGGGTAGGGGGAGACTATGGCTACACCTTC | CASSEGVGGDYGYTF
few | TRBJ1-2 | TRBV5-4 | - | TGTGCCAGCAGCCTTCCCTTAGACAGATTCTATGGCTACACCTTC | CASSLPLDRFYGYTF
few | TRBJ2-3 | TRBV6-4 | TRBD2 | TGTGCCAGCAGCGGGACTAGCGGGAGAGGCACAGATACGCAGTATTTT | CASSGTSGRGTDTQYF
- | TRBJ2-5 | TRBV5-4 | TRBD1 | TGTGCCAGCAGCCCCGGGACAGCTCAAGAGACCCAGTACTTC | CASSPGTAQETQYF
few | TRBJ2-7 | TRBV19 | TRBD1 | TGTGCCAGTAGTACCGGACAGGCCTCCGAGCAGTACTTC | CASSTGQASEQYF
once | TRBJ1-2 | TRBV7-2 | TRBD1 | TGTGCCAGCAGCGCGGGACAGAACTATGGCTACACCTTC | CASSAGQNYGYTF
few | TRBJ2-7 | TRBV5-6 | TRBD1 | TGTGCCAGCAGTCCCCGGACAGGGTCGTCCTACGAGCAGTACTTC | CASSPRTGSSYEQYF
- | TRBJ2-2 | TRBV7-9 | TRBD2 | TGTGCCAGCAGCTTCCCGCTCGTCGGGAGGCCCCCGAACACCGGGGAGCTGTTTTTT | CASSFPLVGRPPNTGELFF
few | TRBJ2-1 | TRBV7-3 | - | TGTGCCAGCAGCTCGCTCCCCCGGGGGAGCTCCTACAATGAGCAGTTCTTC | CASSSLPRGSSYNEQFF
- | TRBJ1-5 | TRBV18 | - | TGTGCCAGCTCAGCCTTGGGAGGGGCCCACAATCAGCCCCAGCATTTT | CASSALGGAHNQPQHF
few | TRBJ2-2 | TRBV27 | TRBD2 | TGTGCCAGCAGGGCTAGCGGGACTTTCACCGGGGAGCTGTTTTTT | CASRASGTFTGELFF
few | TRBJ2-7 | TRBV5-4 | TRBD2 | TGTGCCAGCAGCTCCTTGACGTGGGAGGGGAGCGAGCAGTACTTC | CASSSLTWEGSEQYF
- | TRBJ1-4 | TRBV4-3 | - | TGCGCCAGCAGCCAACGACAGAATTCAAGGAATGAAAAACTGTTTTTT | CASSQRQNSRNEKLFF
- | TRBJ1-2 | TRBV10-3 | - | TGTGCCATCAGTGAGTTAGGGTTGGCCAGGGGCGAGGCACGAGGCTACACCTTC | CAISELGLARGEARGYTF
- | TRBJ2-7 | TRBV7-8 | TRBD1 | TGTGCCAGCAGCTTAAGCGTCGGGACAGGGGGATACGAGCAGTACTTC | CASSLSVGTGGYEQYF
few | TRBJ1-3 | TRBV6-1 | - | TGTGCCAGCAGCAGCGGGAGTCCCTCTGGAAACACCATATATTTT | CASSSGSPSGNTIYF
few | TRBJ2-5 | TRBV7-2 | - | TGTGCCAGCAGCTTTCCGGTGGTTAGCGAGACCCAGTACTTC | CASSFPVVSETQYF
few | TRBJ1-5 | TRBV6-1 | - | TGTGCCAGCAGTGAATTGGTAGGGGGACCCAATCAGCCCCAGCATTTT | CASSELVGGPNQPQHF
few | TRBJ2-7 | TRBV4-1 | TRBD2 | TGCGCCAGCAGCCAAAGGGCTAGCGGCTCCTACGAGCAGTACTTC | CASSQRASGSYEQYF
few | TRBJ2-3 | TRBV9 | TRBD1 | TGTGCCAGCAGCCTGACCCCCGGGACAGACTTCACAGATACGCAGTATTTT | CASSLTPGTDFTDTQYF
- | TRBJ2-3 | TRBV7-3 | TRBD2 | TGTGCCAGCAGCCCAGTCCTAGCGGGAGGGCCGGGGCTACCCACAGATACGCAGTATTTT | CASSPVLAGGPGLPTDTQYF
- | TRBJ2-7 | TRBV7-9 | - | TGTGCCAGCAGCTTAGATGCTGGAGGGACCTACGAGCAGTACTTC | CASSLDAGGTYEQYF
once | TRBJ2-1 | TRBV7-2 | - | TGTGCCAGCACTCCTACCCGCTCCTACAATGAGCAGTTCTTC | CASTPTRSYNEQFF
- | TRBJ2-7 | TRBV30 | - | TGTGCCTGGGCCTCCCTTAGCTACGAGCAGTACTTC | CAWASLSYEQYF
few | TRBJ2-1 | TRBV4-2 | TRBD2 | TGTGCCAGCAGCCAAACTAGCGGGGGCTCGATTTACAATGAGCAGTTCTTC | CASSQTSGGSIYNEQFF
- | TRBJ2-1 | TRBV5-4 | TRBD2 | TGTGCCAGCAGCCCCGGGAATAGCGGGAGGGAGCAGTTCTTC | CASSPGNSGREQFF
few | TRBJ2-2 | TRBV6-6 | - | TGTGCCAGCAGTTTAATAGCCTCGTTTCGCACCGGGGAGCTGTTTTTT | CASSLIASFRTGELFF
- | TRBJ2-7 | TRBV21-1 | - | TGTGCCAGCACCTTCAGGGAACTGGCCGGGGGACTAGCGTCTTACGAGCAGTACTTC | CASTFRELAGGLASYEQYF
- | TRBJ2-3 | TRBV5-6 | - | TGTGCCAGCAGGTGGGGGCCAAGCACGGATACGCAGTATTTT | CASRWGPSTDTQYF
- | TRBJ2-2 | TRBV9 | TRBD2 | TGTGCCAGCAGCTCTTCCCGGACTAGCGGGAGGTTGAACACCGGGGAGCTGTTTTTT | CASSSSRTSGRLNTGELFF
few | TRBJ2-1 | TRBV30 | TRBD2 | TGTGCCTCGATGATCGGGACTAGCGGGAGGAATGAGCAGTTCTTC | CASMIGTSGRNEQFF
few | TRBJ1-1 | TRBV6-1 | - | TGTGCCAGCAGTCAGTTTCGGGGGGCGAACACTGAAGCTTTCTTT | CASSQFRGANTEAFF
- | TRBJ1-5 | TRBV2 | - | TGTGCCAGCAGTGAGCAGGTTAATCAGCCCCAGCATTTT | CASSEQVNQPQHF
- | TRBJ1-1 | TRBV29-1 | - | TGCAGCGTTGAAGAGGACAAGAACACTGAAGCTTTCTTT | CSVEEDKNTEAFF
few | TRBJ1-4 | TRBV2 | TRBD1 | TGTGCCAGCCTTCCGGGACAGGGGCGGTTGGCGACTAATGAAAAACTGTTTTTT | CASLPGQGRLATNEKLFF
few | TRBJ1-2 | TRBV19 | - | TGTGCCAGTAGTAAGACATCCGATCGACGTAAGGTGGGCTACACCTTC | CASSKTSDRRKVGYTF